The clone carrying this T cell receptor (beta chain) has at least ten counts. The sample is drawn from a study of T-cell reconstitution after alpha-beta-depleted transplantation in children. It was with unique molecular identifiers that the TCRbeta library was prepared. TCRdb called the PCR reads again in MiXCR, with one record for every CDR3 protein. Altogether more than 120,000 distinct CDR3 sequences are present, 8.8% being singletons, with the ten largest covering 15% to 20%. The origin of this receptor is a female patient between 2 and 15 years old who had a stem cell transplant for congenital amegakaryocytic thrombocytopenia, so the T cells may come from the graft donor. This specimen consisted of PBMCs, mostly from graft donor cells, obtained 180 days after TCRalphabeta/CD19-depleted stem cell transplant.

The CDR3 region has the DNA TGTGCCAGCAGTTATTCGGGACCCTCGGAGCAGTACTTC. Translation: CASSYSGPSEQYF. The chain uses TRBV6-5 and TRBJ2-7; either TRBD1 or TRBD2 may supply D (5 bases each). The length of the CDR3 is 13 residues. V gave up 3 bases and J gave up 7 bases, with 13 bases separating them. Germline assignment: CDR1 MNHEY and CDR2 SVGAGI.